Following are 29 T cell receptor beta chains from one sample sequenced in a study of T cell repertoires in cytomegalovirus infection. Their antigen targets remain unknown. TCRdb itself ran the reads through MiXCR, one entry per CDR3 protein. The data show 830,000 or so distinct CDR3 sequences, over 25% seen once. Specimen: cultured CD8+ T cells from PBMCs, collected from culture after CMV antigen stimulation. The receptors here all came from a human donor in good health (CMV status not recorded). Some clones in this sample may be carry-over from other donors' samples.

V is TRBV6-6 and J is TRBJ2-3, with D maybe TRBD2 (5 bases). The germline CDR1 and CDR2 sequences are MNHNY and SVGAGI (reference sequence). The CDR3 has 14 amino acids. V shed 2 bases and J shed 5 bases, with 11 bases lying between them. The CDR3 region has the DNA TGTGCCAGCAGTTACGGCGGGCGAAGAGATACGCAGTATTTT. This encodes CASSYGGRRDTQYF.

This clonotype was recorded once. This rearrangement joins TRBV7-8 to TRBJ2-6; D tentatively fits TRBD1 or TRBD2 (5 bases each). The CDR3 covers 15 residues. Germline-derived CDR1 and CDR2 are SGHVS and FQNEAQ. V lost 10 bases to trimming and J lost 2 bases, with 15 bases between them. CDR3 in amino acids: CATKLGTAGANVLTF. The DNA of the CDR3 is TGTGCCACTAAGCTTGGGACCGCTGGGGCCAACGTCCTGACTTTC.

In the case of this clonotype: With a much larger clone just one base away, this may be a read error. The chain links TRBV7-8 to TRBJ1-1; D perhaps matches TRBD1 (5 bases). CDR1 and CDR2 from the germline V gene are SGHVS and FQNEAQ. CDR3 length equals 17 residues. The V and J ends lost 7 bases and 4 bases respectively, with 25 bases between them. The CDR3 DNA follows: TGTGCCAGCAACCACCCCGAGGACGAGGGGTGGGGCACTGAAGCTTTCTTT. Its protein is CASNHPEDEGWGTEAFF.

This clonotype was picked up a small number of times. The CDR3 DNA follows: TGTGCCAGCAGTCTCCGGACAGGGGAAGCATGGCGAGGAGACACAGATACGCAGTATTTT. It translates to CASSLRTGEAWRGDTDTQYF. The chain joins TRBV28 to TRBJ2-3, with TRBD1 identical over 9 bases. Losses at the gene ends were 5 bases for V and 2 bases for J; bases not matched to a gene: 20. The CDR3 is made up of 20 amino acids. Looked up from germline, CDR1 is MDHEN and CDR2 is SYDVKM.

The chain links TRBV19 to TRBJ1-1; TRBD1 aligns across 7 bases. V was pared by 5 bases and J by 4 bases, with 13 bases of the junction left unmatched. The CDR3 totals 16 residues. Germline lookup yields CDR1 LNHDA and CDR2 SQIVND (reference sequence). CDR3 protein: CASSLGTAHSVTEAFF. In nucleotides, the CDR3 is TGTGCCAGTAGTCTCGGGACAGCCCACTCGGTCACTGAAGCTTTCTTT.

V and J are TRBV28 and TRBJ1-5; D gene uncertain. Between the trimmed V and J ends, which lost 5 bases and 7 bases, there was a span of 15 bases. The CDR3 sequence is 14 residues long. Germline values: CDR1 MDHEN, CDR2 SYDVKM. The CDR3 coding sequence is TGTGCCAGCAGTCCGGAGGAGGGATGGCAGCCCCAGCATTTT. Its protein is CASSPEEGWQPQHF.

In its sample, this clonotype was seen a few times. CDR3 amino acids: CASSQGPGANYGYTF. The CDR3 DNA sequence: TGCGCCAGCAGCCAAGGTCCGGGCGCTAACTATGGCTACACCTTC. The rearrangement uses TRBV4-1 and TRBJ1-2; no definite D call. The V end lost 1 base, the J end lost 0 bases, and 9 bases lay between the germline ends. The CDR3 covers 15 residues. From germline, CDR1 is MGHRA and CDR2 YSYEKL.

This clonotype occurred a few times. V gene TRBV7-9 combines with J gene TRBJ2-5; D is uncertain. The CDR3 spans 14 residues. Germline CDR1 is SEHNR and CDR2 is FQNEAQ (reference sequence). Trimming left V 7 bases short and J 3 bases short, with 15 bases between. The CDR3 region is CASTQLRSEETQYF. Here the CDR3 DNA reads TGTGCCAGCACCCAACTTCGGAGTGAAGAGACCCAGTACTTC.

The rearrangement joins TRBV19 to TRBJ2-7; D remains ambiguous. Germline CDR1 and CDR2: LNHDA and SQIVND (reference sequence). V lost 5 bases to trimming and J lost 6 bases, with 14 bases between them. CDR3 length equals 13 residues. The CDR3 bases are TGTGCCAGTAGTTGGTCAGTTCGAAGCGAGCAGTACTTC. Its protein is CASSWSVRSEQYF.

The chain has TRBV12-3 or TRBV12-4 and TRBJ1-1; TRBD1 matches at 8 bases. Trimming cost V 2 bases and J 6 bases; bases outside gene matches: 5. The CDR3 runs 14 residues. The DNA of the CDR3 is TGTGCCAGCAGTTTAACAGGGGGTTTCGCTGAAGCTTTCTTT. Protein: CASSLTGGFAEAFF.

This clonotype was seen a few times. The rearrangement links TRBV28 to TRBJ1-5; unclear D gene. V was trimmed by 3 bases and J by 2 bases, leaving 14 bases between them. CDR3 length: 16 residues. Germline V lookup: CDR1 MDHEN, CDR2 SYDVKM. CDR3 nucleotides: TGTGCCAGCAGTTTCCTCTCAATCAGTGGCAATCAGCCCCAGCATTTT. Its translation: CASSFLSISGNQPQHF. Full variable domain (remainder filled in from reference TRBV28 and TRBJ1-5): DVKVTQSSRYLVKRTGEKVFLECVQDMDHENMFWYRQDPGLGLRLIYFSYDVKMKEKGDIPEGYSVSREKKERFSLILESASTNQTSMYLCASSFLSISGNQPQHFGDGTRLSIL.

The chain recombines TRBV6-6 with TRBJ2-5; D gene uncertain. The germline CDR1 and CDR2 sequences are MNHNY and SVGAGI (reference sequence). V dropped 7 bases and J dropped 2 bases, with 17 bases sitting between them. The CDR3 sequence is 15 residues long. This CDR3 reads CASTYPEVGQETQYF. The CDR3 DNA reads as TGTGCCAGCACCTACCCGGAAGTAGGGCAAGAGACCCAGTACTTC.

The genes are TRBV24-1 and TRBJ2-1, with 8 nucleotides matching TRBD1. The V gene end was trimmed by 3 bases and the J gene end by 0 bases; junction bases not matched to a gene: 0. CDR3 size: 15 residues. Germline-derived CDR1 and CDR2 are KGHDR and SFDVKD. The chain's CDR3 is CATSDTGGSYNEQFF. In DNA form, the CDR3 reads TGTGCCACCAGTGATACAGGGGGCTCCTACAATGAGCAGTTCTTC.

J is TRBJ2-1 and V is TRBV19; no clear D gene. V dropped 4 bases and J dropped 5 bases, with 18 bases sitting between them. The CDR3 has 16 residues. In germline, CDR1 is LNHDA, CDR2 SQIVND (reference sequence). The CDR3 protein is CASSKRGASKDNEQFF. CDR3 nucleotide sequence: TGTGCCAGTAGTAAGCGTGGCGCTAGTAAAGACAATGAGCAGTTCTTC.

V gene TRBV10-3 combines with J gene TRBJ2-1, with D perhaps matching TRBD1 (5 bases). This CDR3 comprises 16 residues. Germline V gene lookup returns CDR1 ENHRY and CDR2 SYGVKD. The germline V and J ends were trimmed by 6 bases and 4 bases, with 19 bases remaining between them. In DNA, the CDR3 is TGTGCCATCAGGGAAGTTCAGGGAAAAAGGTACAATGAGCAGTTCTTC. Its translation is CAIREVQGKRYNEQFF.

In its sample, this clonotype was seen a few times. The chain is built from TRBV19 and TRBJ1-4; no firm D call. Germline V gives CDR1 LNHDA, CDR2 SQIVND (reference sequence). V gave up 1 base and J gave up 0 bases, with 15 bases separating them. The CDR3 is 18 amino acids. The CDR3 nucleotides are TGTGCCAGTAGTATAGTTCTCCGGGCCATTGCAACTAATGAAAAACTGTTTTTT. This translates into CASSIVLRAIATNEKLFF.

This clonotype has a count of ten or more. The V gene is TRBV5-5, the J gene TRBJ1-5; D uncertain. Per the germline V gene, CDR1 is SGHKS and CDR2 is YYEKEE (reference sequence). With 0 bases removed from V and 10 bases from J, the gap between germline ends came to 14 bases. The CDR3 contains 14 residues. In nucleotides, the CDR3 is TGTGCCAGCAGCTTGGCCCTACAGTATGAACCCCAGCATTTT. Translating gives CASSLALQYEPQHF.

This chain uses TRBV7-6 with TRBJ1-4; tentatively, D is TRBD1 (5 bases). CDR1 SGHVS and CDR2 FNYEAQ come from the germline V gene. V was clipped by 2 bases and J by 3 bases, with 16 bases between them. The CDR3 totals 17 residues. CDR3 loop: CASSLRSKGNANEKLFF. Written as DNA, the CDR3 is TGTGCCAGCAGCTTAAGATCCAAGGGGAATGCTAATGAAAAACTGTTTTTT.

This clonotype was recorded a few times. The rearrangement joins TRBV10-3 to TRBJ1-6; 8 bases are a match to TRBD1. In germline, CDR1 is ENHRY, CDR2 SYGVKD. The V gene end was trimmed by 5 bases and the J gene end by 7 bases; junction bases not matched to a gene: 13. This CDR3 region has 17 residues. The CDR3 loop is CAISNAPGGDYNSPLHF. The CDR3 DNA follows: TGTGCCATCAGTAACGCTCCAGGGGGCGACTACAATTCACCCCTCCACTTT.

This clonotype was observed a few times. V gene TRBV10-3 combines with J gene TRBJ1-4; the D is unclear. The V gene lost 2 bases and the J gene lost 2 bases, with 15 bases spanning the gap. From germline, CDR1 is ENHRY and CDR2 SYGVKD. This CDR3 contains 17 residues. CDR3 DNA: TGTGCCATCAGTGAGACCGTTCATGGGTGGACTAATGAAAAACTGTTTTTT. Protein sequence: CAISETVHGWTNEKLFF.

This clonotype has at least ten counts. This chain uses TRBV7-6 with TRBJ2-1, with D possibly being TRBD1 or TRBD2 (7 bases each). CDR1 and CDR2 from the germline V gene are SGHVS and FNYEAQ. The CDR3 runs to 17 residues. V was clipped by 3 bases and J by 9 bases, with 24 bases between them. The CDR3 DNA reads as TGTGCCAGCAGCTTCTGGTCAGGGGGGGGCGGGGACAGTGAGCAGTTCTTC. Translated, it gives CASSFWSGGGGDSEQFF.

This clonotype was seen ten or more times. V gene TRBV6-6 combines with J gene TRBJ1-2, with TRBD1 matching 7 bases. V lost 6 bases to trimming and J lost 6 bases; unmatched junction nucleotides: 1. Looked up from germline, CDR1 is MNHNY and CDR2 is SVGAGI (reference sequence). CDR3 length: 11 residues. This CDR3 is CASRTGNGYTF. The CDR3 DNA reads TGTGCCAGCAGGACAGGGAATGGCTACACCTTC.

The chain has TRBV27 and TRBJ1-5; D not resolved. CDR1 MNHEY and CDR2 SMNVEV come from the germline V gene (reference sequence). This CDR3 has 14 residues. V lost 4 bases and J lost 6, with 13 bases in between. For the CDR3, the DNA is TGTGCCAGCAGTTCCACAACAGTGGGTCAGCCCCAGCATTTT. Translated, it gives CASSSTTVGQPQHF.

This clonotype was seen a few times. This chain connects TRBV12-3 or TRBV12-4 to TRBJ2-1; 7 bases match TRBD1. CDR3 length: 16 residues. Trimming removed 2 bases from V and 0 bases from J; junction bases left unmatched: 4. The CDR3, as DNA: TGTGCCAGCAGTTTAATGGGACAGAGCTCCTACAATGAGCAGTTCTTC. Protein: CASSLMGQSSYNEQFF.

Only a few counts were recorded for this clonotype. CDR3 sequence (DNA): TGTGCCAGCGTAGGGGCCAACGTCCTGACTTTC. Protein: CASVGANVLTF. The V gene is TRBV7-3, the J gene TRBJ2-6; D is unresolved. Germline V gives CDR1 SGHTA, CDR2 FQGTGA. CDR3 length: 11 amino acids. Trimming cost V 8 bases and J 4 bases, with 3 bases left between them.

The chain employs TRBV6-6 and TRBJ2-4; either TRBD1 or TRBD2 may fit D (5 bases each). Germline V gives CDR1 MNHNY, CDR2 SVGAGI (reference sequence). Trimming removed 6 bases at V and 6 bases at J, with 21 bases between. The CDR3 is 16 residues long. CDR3 protein: CASRPRDGPVGNIQYF. Written as DNA, the CDR3 is TGTGCCAGCAGACCCCGGGACGGACCGGTTGGAAACATTCAGTACTTC.

CDR3 nucleotide sequence: TGTGCCAGCTTCGGAACAGGGCCCCACTACAATGAGCAGTTCTTC. It translates to CASFGTGPHYNEQFF. The chain couples TRBV2 to TRBJ2-1; D may be TRBD1 (6 bases). This CDR3 spans 15 amino acids. Germline V gene sequence: CDR1 SNHLY, CDR2 FYNNEI. V was clipped by 8 bases and J by 3 bases, with 17 bases between them.

There are a few counts of this clonotype. This chain joins TRBV7-9 and TRBJ1-5, with D possibly being TRBD1 (5 bases). CDR1 is SEHNR and CDR2 is FQNEAQ in the germline V gene (reference sequence). This CDR3 region has 12 residues. V lost 5 bases and J 7 bases, leaving 9 bases between the germline ends. Written as DNA, the CDR3 is TGTGCCAGCAGCGTCGGGGACCAGCCCCAGCATTTT. Translated: CASSVGDQPQHF.

The V and J genes are TRBV6-5 and TRBJ1-4; a weak D match, TRBD1 (5 bases). Germline CDR1 and CDR2: MNHEY and SVGAGI. The CDR3 covers 18 residues. With 7 bases removed from V and 5 bases from J, the gap between germline ends came to 26 bases. Here the CDR3 reads CASTPGGKGWLSNEKLFF. The CDR3 DNA is TGTGCCAGCACCCCTGGGGGTAAGGGGTGGCTGTCCAATGAAAAACTGTTTTTT.